A selection of T cell receptor beta chains follows, all from one sample in a study of T cell changes during pregnancy in multiple sclerosis. Clones were sequenced by immunoSEQ multiplex PCR, and TCRdb holds only the in-frame ones, with some missing. The repertoire holds approximately 44,000 clones, with 80% to 90% as singletons. The sample in question was CD4+ T cells from peripheral blood mononuclear cells, obtained in the first trimester of pregnancy. These receptors all stem from a female donor with multiple sclerosis, enrolled in a pregnancy study. CDR3s include the opening cysteine and the closing phenylalanine or tryptophan. The D gene is left open where the match is weak. Part of the rows lack a size; the others show once, few, many or a class for expanded clones.

D gene: .
V gene: TRBV7-9
J gene: TRBJ2-3
clone size: .
CDR3 DNA: TGTGCCAGCAGCCGACGGACAGAGACAGATACGCAGTATTTT
CDR3 protein: CASSRRTETDTQYF

D gene: .
V gene: TRBV7-9
J gene: TRBJ2-1
clone size: few
CDR3 DNA: TGTGCCAGCAGCCATTGGACAGGGAGGGTCTACAATGAGCAGTTCTTC
CDR3 protein: CASSHWTGRVYNEQFF

D gene: TRBD1
V gene: TRBV6-6
J gene: TRBJ2-5
clone size: .
CDR3 DNA: TGTGCCAGCAGTTACTCGGGGACAGCACAAGAGACCCAGTACTTC
CDR3 protein: CASSYSGTAQETQYF

D gene: .
V gene: TRBV7-9
J gene: TRBJ2-1
clone size: .
CDR3 DNA: TGTGCCAGCAGCAGACGACTTGATTACAATGAGCAGTTCTTC
CDR3 protein: CASSRRLDYNEQFF

D gene: .
V gene: TRBV11-3
J gene: TRBJ2-4
clone size: .
CDR3 DNA: TGTGCCAGCAGCCGCTCGGGACTAGCCAAAAACATTCAGTACTTC
CDR3 protein: CASSRSGLAKNIQYF

D gene: .
V gene: TRBV28
J gene: TRBJ1-2
clone size: .
CDR3 DNA: TGTGCCAGCAGTTTGTCAGGGGTCGCCTATGGCTACACCTTC
CDR3 protein: CASSLSGVAYGYTF

D gene: .
V gene: TRBV15
J gene: TRBJ2-5
clone size: .
CDR3 DNA: TGTGCCACCAGCAGAGATCGCCGGAGCAGATCTGAGACCCAGTACTTC
CDR3 protein: CATSRDRRSRSETQYF

D gene: .
V gene: TRBV27
J gene: TRBJ2-5
clone size: .
CDR3 DNA: TGTGCCAGCAGAGGGAGACAGGTTTTCGAAACCCAGTACTTC
CDR3 protein: CASRGRQVFETQYF

D gene: .
V gene: TRBV29-1
J gene: TRBJ2-2
clone size: .
CDR3 DNA: TGCAGCGGAAACAGGGGGGGCACCGGGGAGCTGTTTTTT
CDR3 protein: CSGNRGGTGELFF

D gene: TRBD1
V gene: TRBV25-1
J gene: TRBJ2-7
clone size: .
CDR3 DNA: TGTGCCAGCAGTAAACCGGGACAGGATTACGAGCAGTACTTC
CDR3 protein: CASSKPGQDYEQYF

D gene: TRBD1
V gene: TRBV5-8
J gene: TRBJ1-2
clone size: .
CDR3 DNA: TGTGCCAGCAGGAGGGACAGCCACTATAACTATGGCTACACCTTC
CDR3 protein: CASRRDSHYNYGYTF

D gene: .
V gene: TRBV10-2
J gene: TRBJ2-7
clone size: .
CDR3 DNA: TGCGCCAGCTGGGAGCGAAGCTCTACCCACTACGAGCAGTACTTC
CDR3 protein: CASWERSSTHYEQYF

D gene: TRBD1
V gene: TRBV7-2
J gene: TRBJ2-1
clone size: .
CDR3 DNA: TGTGCCAGCAGCCTGGGACAGTCCCATGAGCAGTTCTTC
CDR3 protein: CASSLGQSHEQFF